This T cell receptor (beta chain) was sequenced during a study of cytomegalovirus exposure and HLA in healthy donors. Study at large: Across a few hundred genotyped donors, 81% landed in the Caucasian-associated ancestry cluster.

After removal of 5 bases from V and 8 bases from J, the junction contained 12 bases not matched to a gene. The CDR3 length is 17 residues. Germline values: CDR1 LNHDA, CDR2 SQIVND (reference sequence). The PCR employed 60 Vbeta primers together with 13 Jbeta primers. Some clones are missing from TCRdb's copy, which holds only in-frame ones; the method was immunoSEQ multiplex PCR. The sample yields around 65,000 clones, approximately 77% seen once. Findings of the study overall: An analysis done earlier found most TCR beta V segments productive about 87% or about 30% of the time.

Concerning this clone itself: The antigen is not known.

The sequenced sample was PBMCs. This sequence joins TRBV19 and TRBJ1-6; 10 bases fit TRBD1. The source is a woman between 25 and 40 years old in good health and CMV-seropositive. The CDR3 sequence: CASSRRDRGGGDSPLHF. For the CDR3, the DNA is TGTGCCAGTAGTCGCCGGGACAGGGGAGGAGGTGATTCACCCCTCCACTTT.